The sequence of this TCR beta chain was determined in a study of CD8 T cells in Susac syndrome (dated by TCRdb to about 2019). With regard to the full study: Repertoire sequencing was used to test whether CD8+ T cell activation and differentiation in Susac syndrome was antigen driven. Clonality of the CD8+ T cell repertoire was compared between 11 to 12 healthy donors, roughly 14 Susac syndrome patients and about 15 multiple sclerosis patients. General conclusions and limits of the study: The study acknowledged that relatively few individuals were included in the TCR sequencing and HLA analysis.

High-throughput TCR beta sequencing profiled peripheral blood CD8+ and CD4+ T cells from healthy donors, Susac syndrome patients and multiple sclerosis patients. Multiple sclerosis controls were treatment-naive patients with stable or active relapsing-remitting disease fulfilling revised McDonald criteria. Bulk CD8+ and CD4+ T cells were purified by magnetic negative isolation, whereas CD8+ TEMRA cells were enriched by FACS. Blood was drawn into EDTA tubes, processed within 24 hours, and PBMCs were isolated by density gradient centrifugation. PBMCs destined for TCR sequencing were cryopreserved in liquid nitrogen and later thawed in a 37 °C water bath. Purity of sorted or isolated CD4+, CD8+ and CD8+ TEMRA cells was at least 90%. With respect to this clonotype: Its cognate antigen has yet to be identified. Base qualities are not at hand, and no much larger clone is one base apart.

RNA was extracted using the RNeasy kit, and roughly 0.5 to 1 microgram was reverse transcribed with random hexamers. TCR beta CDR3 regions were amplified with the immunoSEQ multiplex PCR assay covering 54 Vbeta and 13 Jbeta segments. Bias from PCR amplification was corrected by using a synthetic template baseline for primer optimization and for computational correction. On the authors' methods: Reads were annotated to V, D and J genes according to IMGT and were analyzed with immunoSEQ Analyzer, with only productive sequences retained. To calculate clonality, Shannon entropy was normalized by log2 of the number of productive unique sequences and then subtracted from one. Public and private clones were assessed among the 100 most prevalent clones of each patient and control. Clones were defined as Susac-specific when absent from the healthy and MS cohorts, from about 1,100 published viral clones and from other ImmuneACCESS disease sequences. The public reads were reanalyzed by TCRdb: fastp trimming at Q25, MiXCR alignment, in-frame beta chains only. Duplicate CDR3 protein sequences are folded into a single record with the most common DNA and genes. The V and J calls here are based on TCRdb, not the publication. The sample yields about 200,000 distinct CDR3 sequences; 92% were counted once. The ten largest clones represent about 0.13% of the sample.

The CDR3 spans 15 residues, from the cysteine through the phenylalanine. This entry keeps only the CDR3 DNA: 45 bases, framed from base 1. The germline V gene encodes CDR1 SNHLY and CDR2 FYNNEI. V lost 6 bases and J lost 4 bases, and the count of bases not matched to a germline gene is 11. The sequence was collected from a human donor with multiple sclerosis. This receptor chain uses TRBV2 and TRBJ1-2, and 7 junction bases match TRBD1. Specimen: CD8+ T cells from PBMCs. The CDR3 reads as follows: CASRSIGTASYGYTF. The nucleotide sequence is TGTGCCAGCAGATCTATCGGGACAGCCTCCTATGGCTACACCTTC.